Sequencing of this T cell receptor beta chain was carried out in a study of blood T cell repertoires in COVID-19. Study as a whole: Material from acute and convalescent COVID-19 was sourced from the United States, Italy and Spain.

Produced via immunoSEQ multiplex PCR; TCRdb's table is partial and in-frame only. The sample holds around 300,000 clones, 85% to 90% seen once. All enrollees were about 18 to 90 years old and from fewer than 25 US areas. Germline values: CDR1 MDHEN, CDR2 SYDVKM. V lost 8 bases to trimming and J lost 3 bases; unmatched junction nucleotides: 9. CDR3 length: 14 residues. This clonotype was obtained from a woman aged 60 to 75 who had recovered from COVID-19. Sequencing input: PBMCs or T cells enriched from blood (not recorded which). This chain connects TRBV28 to TRBJ1-1; 7 positions agree with TRBD1. The CDR3 loop reads CASRQGTTDTEAFF. In nucleotides, the CDR3 is TGTGCCAGCCGACAGGGAACCACGGACACTGAAGCTTTCTTT.